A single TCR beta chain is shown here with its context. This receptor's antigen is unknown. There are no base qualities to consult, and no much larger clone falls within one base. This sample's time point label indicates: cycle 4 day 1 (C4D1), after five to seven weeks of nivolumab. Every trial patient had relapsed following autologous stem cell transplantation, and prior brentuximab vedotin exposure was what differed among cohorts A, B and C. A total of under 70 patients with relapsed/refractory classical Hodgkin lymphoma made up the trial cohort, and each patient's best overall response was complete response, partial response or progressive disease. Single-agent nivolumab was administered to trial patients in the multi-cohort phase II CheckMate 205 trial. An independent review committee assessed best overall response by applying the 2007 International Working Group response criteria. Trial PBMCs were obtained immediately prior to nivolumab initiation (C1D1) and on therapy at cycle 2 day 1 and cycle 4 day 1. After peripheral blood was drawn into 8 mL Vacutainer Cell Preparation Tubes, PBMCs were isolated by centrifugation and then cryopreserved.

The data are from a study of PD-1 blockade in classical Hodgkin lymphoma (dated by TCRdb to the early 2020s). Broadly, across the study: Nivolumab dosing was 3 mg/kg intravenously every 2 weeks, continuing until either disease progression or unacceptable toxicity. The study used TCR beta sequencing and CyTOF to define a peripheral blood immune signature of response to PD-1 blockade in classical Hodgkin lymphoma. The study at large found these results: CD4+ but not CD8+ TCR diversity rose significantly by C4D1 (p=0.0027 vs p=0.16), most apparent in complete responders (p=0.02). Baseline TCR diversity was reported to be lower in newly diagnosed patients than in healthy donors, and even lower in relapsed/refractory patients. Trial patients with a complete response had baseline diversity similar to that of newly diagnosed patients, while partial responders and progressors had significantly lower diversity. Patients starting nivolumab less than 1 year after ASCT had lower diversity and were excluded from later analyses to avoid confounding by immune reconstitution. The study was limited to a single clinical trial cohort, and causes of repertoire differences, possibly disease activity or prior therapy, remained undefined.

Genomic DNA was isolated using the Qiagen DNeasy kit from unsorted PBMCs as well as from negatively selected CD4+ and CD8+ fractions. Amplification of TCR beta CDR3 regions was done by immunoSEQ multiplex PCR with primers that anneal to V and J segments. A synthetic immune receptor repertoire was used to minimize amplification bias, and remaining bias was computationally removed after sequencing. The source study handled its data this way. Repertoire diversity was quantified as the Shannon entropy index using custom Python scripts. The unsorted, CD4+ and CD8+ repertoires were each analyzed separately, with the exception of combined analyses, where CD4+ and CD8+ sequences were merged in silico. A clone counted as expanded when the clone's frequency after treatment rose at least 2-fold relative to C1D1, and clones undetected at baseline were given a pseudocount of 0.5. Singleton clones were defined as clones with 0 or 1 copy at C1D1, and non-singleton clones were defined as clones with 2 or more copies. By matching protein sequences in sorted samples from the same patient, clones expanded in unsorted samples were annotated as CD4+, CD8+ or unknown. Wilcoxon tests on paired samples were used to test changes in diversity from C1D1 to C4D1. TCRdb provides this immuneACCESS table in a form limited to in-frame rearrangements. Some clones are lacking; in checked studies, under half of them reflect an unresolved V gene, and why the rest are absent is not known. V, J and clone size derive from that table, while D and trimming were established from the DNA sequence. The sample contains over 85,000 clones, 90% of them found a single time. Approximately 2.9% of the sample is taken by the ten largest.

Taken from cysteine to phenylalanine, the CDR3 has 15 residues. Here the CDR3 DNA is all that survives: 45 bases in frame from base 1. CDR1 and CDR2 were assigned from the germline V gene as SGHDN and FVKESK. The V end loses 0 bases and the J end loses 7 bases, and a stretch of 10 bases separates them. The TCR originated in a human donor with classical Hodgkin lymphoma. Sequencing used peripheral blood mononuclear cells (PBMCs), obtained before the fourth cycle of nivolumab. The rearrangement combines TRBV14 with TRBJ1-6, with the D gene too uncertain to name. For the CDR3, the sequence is CASSQDRLINSPLHF. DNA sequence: TGTGCCAGCAGCCAAGATCGCCTAATCAATTCACCCCTCCACTTT.